The T cell receptor beta chain under discussion was sequenced for a study of blood T cell repertoires in COVID-19. Some clones are missing from TCRdb's copy, which holds only in-frame ones; the method was immunoSEQ multiplex PCR. Here the sample spans over 250,000 clones, over 75% being singletons. Germline lookup yields CDR1 MNHEY and CDR2 SMNVEV (reference sequence). This CDR3 spans 17 amino acids. After removal of 3 bases from V and 5 bases from J, the junction contained 12 bases not matched to a gene. The source of this sequence is a woman aged 55-70 years with acute or convalescent COVID-19. The material sequenced was peripheral blood. The chain has TRBV27 and TRBJ1-2, with 10 bases lining up with TRBD1. The CDR3 protein is CASSLGSPGQGLYGYTF. The DNA for the CDR3 is TGTGCCAGCAGTTTGGGATCCCCGGGACAGGGGTTGTATGGCTACACCTTC.